This section outlines one T cell receptor beta chain sequence together with its context. Repertoires were generated with immunoSEQ multiplex PCR, while TCRdb's copy carries only in-frame clones and drops some. The data contain around 110,000 clones, just over 85% of them singletons. These data come from a study of blood T cell repertoires in COVID-19. J lost 4 bases, V lost 1 base, and 4 bases had no gene match. The germline V gene encodes CDR1 LNHDA and CDR2 SQIVND (reference sequence). This CDR3 is built from 15 residues. Sequenced sample: peripheral blood. The J gene is TRBJ2-7, the V gene TRBV19; the match to TRBD2 covers 10 bases. This receptor was identified in a middle-aged man with acute or convalescent COVID-19. The CDR3 region has the DNA TGTGCCAGTAGTATAGTTCCTAGCGGGAGTTACGAGCAGTACTTC. As protein: CASSIVPSGSYEQYF.